This TCR beta chain was sequenced during a study of shared clonotypes between healthy human individuals. General study results and limits: Incomplete sequencing of sorted subsets was indicated by rarefaction despite large depth. Blood was the sole source, and tissue repertoires probably differ. Lower generation probabilities were found for non-shared clonotypes than for those shared by all four donors. The diversity represented, both genetic and in exposure history, was limited by few donors.

Germline V gene data show CDR1 as GTSNPN and CDR2 as SVGIG (reference sequence). V gave up 1 base and J gave up 0 bases, with 7 bases separating them. The CDR3 consists of 14 residues. To note about this clone: Antigen specificity is unknown.

Some clones are missing from TCRdb's copy, which holds only in-frame ones; the method was immunoSEQ multiplex PCR. The sample shows about 1,900,000 clones, approximately 94% of them seen only once. As defined, naive CD8 cells were CD45RO-negative and positively selected for CCR7, with terminally differentiated effector memory CD45RA+ cells excluded. This sequence originates from a man between 18 and 35 years old in good health. The chain joins TRBV30 to TRBJ1-3; possible D gene TRBD1, 6 bases. Sequenced sample: naive CD8+ T cells sorted from blood. The CDR3 nucleotides read TGTGCCTGGAGTGCAGGGGCCTCTGGAAACACCATATATTTT. It specifies CAWSAGASGNTIYF.